This TCR beta chain stems from a study of long-term antiretroviral therapy in people with HIV. Samples held roughly 0.95-11 million cryopreserved PBMC, and DNA extraction followed. CDR1 and CDR2 from the germline V gene are MNHEY and SMNVEV (reference sequence). The CDR3 is 17 amino acids. Trimming cost V 3 bases and J 2 bases, with 19 bases left between them. Runs used v3.0 of the immunoSEQ assay and were done at survey level. Generated by immunoSEQ multiplex PCR, the TCRdb table keeps only in-frame clones and is missing some. This table has fewer than 30,000 clones, 87% appearing once. The sequenced sample was unsorted PBMCs, obtained 1.8 years before starting antiretroviral therapy. The rearrangement joins TRBV27 to TRBJ1-2; no reliable D call. The TCR comes from a man aged 45 to 65 with HIV. The CDR3 DNA reads as TGTGCCAGCAGTTTCTCTGTCGGCAGGCGGGTAAACTATGGCTACACCTTC. Residues: CASSFSVGRRVNYGYTF.